This T cell receptor beta chain appears in the sequencing data of a study of control samples from healthy donors and cancer patients. Germline CDR1 is LNHDA and CDR2 is SQIVND (reference sequence). V was pared by 6 bases and J by 0 bases, with 19 bases between. CDR3 size: 17 residues. Only in-frame clones appear in the TCRdb table, and some are missing; sequencing was by immunoSEQ multiplex PCR. The table shows approximately 140,000 clones, with about nine tenths occurring only once. The V and J genes are TRBV19 and TRBJ2-3; weak D call: TRBD2 (5 bases). The sample comprised blood. The sequence was collected from a woman aged 25 to 45 in good health. The CDR3 nucleotides are TGTGCCAGTAGGCCCCTCCCCAGCGGAACTAGCACAGATACGCAGTATTTT. Translated: CASRPLPSGTSTDTQYF.